This TCR beta chain emerged from a study of human T cells and chemical hapten exposure (dated by TCRdb to 2020 to 2023). Describing the broader study: For sensitization, 2% DPC in acetone was applied to a roughly 2 cm by roughly 2 cm area of upper inner arm skin. Throughout the study period of 20 to 30 weeks, patients also received therapeutic DPC doses to the scalp every week. Patch testing on the upper back used Finn chambers containing 0.01% DPC, with scoring done after 6 days according to International Contact Dermatitis Research Group standards. The mostly female patient cohort included alopecia areata with under or over 50% scalp involvement, alopecia totalis and alopecia universalis. The libraries were sequenced as a pool, and the TCR yield per sample differed mostly because of small variations in library volumes within the pool. Peripheral blood TCR repertoire changes were tracked in vivo in alopecia patients during primary and secondary sensitization to the hapten diphenylcyclopropenone (DPC). Blood samples were taken from patients before sensitization (week 0) and then at 2, 6 and about 24 weeks after DPC sensitization. For TCR sequencing, blood came from twenty-nine alopecia patients at anywhere from one to four time points (pre-sensitization, 2, 6 and 24 weeks). General findings and caveats noted by the study authors: DPC sensitization did not change the number of TCRs with a frequency above 1 in 1000, and there was no evidence of changes in global repertoire structure. The number of PT1 expanded TCRs positively correlated with patch test score, significant at thresholds 8, 16 and 32 but not 4. Alopecia, a presumed autoimmune disease, was present in all patients, so the immune response of the patients might differ from that of healthy individuals. Compared with pre-sensitization or healthy control sets, expanded TCRs formed significantly more large CDR3 similarity clusters, which is consistent with antigen-driven responses. Repeated subsampling changed both the strength of the expansion versus patch-test correlation and the threshold at which that correlation became significant.

Libraries came from RACE. Sequencing instrument: NextSeq 500. During library preparation, unique molecular identifiers were attached to individual cDNA molecules so that TCRs could be counted in a quantitative, reproducible way. From each blood RNA sample, both TCR alpha and TCR beta chains were sequenced. In the authors' own workflow: Samples had a median of approximately 96,000 TCRs, with a range from roughly 23,224 to 700,000. The Decombinator software suite was used to annotate V, J and CDR3 in the TCR reads. To make PS versus PT1 abundance plots, every sample was subsampled to the same number of TCRs (28,000). TCRs were defined as expanded if absent before sensitization and observed at least eight times at the 2-week time point. In-frame beta chains were kept once TCRdb had trimmed the public reads at Q25 with fastp and called clones with MiXCR. All rows with the same CDR3 protein become a single entry with the most common DNA and genes. None of the V and J calls come from the authors' own analysis; TCRdb made them. Recorded for this sample are roughly 90,000 distinct CDR3 sequences; approximately 10% of them occurred a single time. More than 0.85% of the sample lies in the top ten.

CDR1 and CDR2, per the germline V gene (reference sequence), are MNHEY and SMNVEV. V is cut by 0 bases and J by 4 bases, and the space between the germline ends is 7 bases. The CDR3 numbers 15 residues from cysteine through phenylalanine. Only the CDR3 portion is preserved as DNA: 45 bases, with reading frame beginning at the first base. The time point label on this specimen signifies: patch test 3, about 24 weeks after DPC sensitization. The sample's treatment or condition label, decoded: therapeutic diphenylcyclopropenone sensitization with weekly scalp DPC. Blood at each patch-test visit was drawn before the patch test was applied. Patients were eligible if aged 18 to 70, diagnosed with alopecia and judged suitable for DPC therapy, and pregnant patients were excluded. Total RNA was isolated from unfractionated whole blood collected in Tempus Blood RNA tubes. This clonotype was recorded many times. It has no known antigen specificity. Base quality data are lacking; no much larger clone is found one base away.

Sequencing was performed on whole blood, taken in connection with sensitization to the hapten diphenylcyclopropenone (DPC). The sequence came from a woman aged 25 to 39 with alopecia areata. Some clones in this sample may be carry-over from other donors' samples. The chain links TRBV27 with TRBJ1-6; a tentative D call is TRBD1 (6 bases match). The CDR3 protein sequence reads: CASSLSDRYNSPLHF. In nucleotides, the sequence is TGTGCCAGCAGTTTATCGGACAGATATAATTCACCCCTCCACTTT.